This TCR beta chain was sequenced in a study of cytomegalovirus exposure and HLA in healthy donors. Study summary: In a previous analysis, more than 90 million unique TCR beta sequences were found from about 190 million T cells. Overall study findings and caveats: A few CMV-associated chains were confirmed in vitro to be specific for CMV antigens. Certain sequence variants were highly shared and formed a cluster, and this cluster was likely a sequencing artifact. Cytomegalovirus status was reportedly diagnosed by the classifier with high specificity and sensitivity.

Regarding this clone: Its antigen remains unknown. Other DNA sequences in this sample translate to the same CDR3.

A multiplex PCR was run with 60 Vbeta primers and 13 Jbeta primers. TCRdb's copy holds only in-frame clones and misses some; the assay was immunoSEQ multiplex PCR. Of about 150,000 clones listed, 70% to 90% are singletons. The CDR3 is 15 residues long. The germline CDR1 and CDR2 sequences are MRHNA and SNTAGT. With V trimmed by 3 bases and J by 1 base, 0 bases remained unmatched. The sequence was obtained from a woman between 18 and 29 years old in good health and CMV-seronegative. Specimen: PBMCs. The chain has TRBV6-4 and TRBJ2-2, with 9 positions matching TRBD1. CDR3 bases: TGTGCCAGCAGTGAGGGACAGGGGAACACCGGGGAGCTGTTTTTT. It translates to CASSEGQGNTGELFF.